The next 8 T cell receptor beta chains were all read from a single sample in a study of T cell clonality in common variable immunodeficiency. Study observations and caveats: In common variable immunodeficiency, TCR beta chains reportedly carried fewer deletions and N-nucleotide insertions.

Using immunoSEQ multiplex PCR, the repertoire was profiled, and TCRdb retains in-frame clones only, with some absent. The table records about 26,000 clones without singletons, the ten largest covering about a quarter. These receptors lack a known antigen. Specimen: peripheral blood mononuclear cells. The receptors derive from a human donor with common variable immunodeficiency.

A remark on this clone: The read falls 3 residues short of the CDR3 end, and the missing part is taken from the germline J gene. The chain joins TRBV5-1 to TRBJ2-5; possibly TRBD1 for D (5 bases). Trimming took off 0 bases at V and 3 bases at J, with 15 bases between the two ends. The CDR3 is made up of 16 amino acids. The V gene's germline CDR1 is SGHRS and CDR2 YFSETQ. The covered CDR3 bases are TGCGCCAGCAGCTTGGTTGGGGCAGGCGCAGAAGAGACC. Its protein product is CASSLVGAGAEET. The whole CDR3 protein reads CASSLVGAGAEETQYF.

This clone was seen ten or more times. The read halts 3 residues ahead of the CDR3 end, with the missing end drawn from the germline J gene. This chain uses TRBV18 with TRBJ1-1; no firm D call. Germline V gene lookup returns CDR1 KGHSH and CDR2 LQKENI. V shed 0 bases and J shed 5 bases, with 4 bases lying between them. The length of the CDR3 is 12 residues. CDR3 DNA, as far as it was read: TGTGCCAGCTCACCACCGCAGACTGAA. Translated, it gives CASSPPQTE. The complete CDR3 sequence is CASSPPQTEAFF.

This clone has ten or more counts. The read ends 3 residues shy of where the CDR3 ends; the end is completed using the germline J gene. The rearrangement uses TRBV6-1 and TRBJ2-2, with D unclear. Between the trimmed V and J ends, which lost 3 bases and 4 bases, there was a span of 9 bases. Germline CDR1 MNHNS, CDR2 SASEGT. The CDR3 is made up of 14 amino acids. The CDR3 bases that were read are TGTGCCAGCAGTGAGGTTAGCCTCACCGGGGAG. It yields the protein CASSEVSLTGE. The CDR3 as a whole reads CASSEVSLTGELFF.

This clone was observed at least ten times. Read sequence stops 3 residues before the CDR3 end, and the germline J gene provides the missing end. This chain joins TRBV20-1 and TRBJ2-6; 12 nucleotides align to TRBD1. The CDR3 has 16 residues. The trim removed 5 bases at V and 4 bases at J, leaving 6 bases unmatched. Germline V gene sequence: CDR1 DFQATT, CDR2 SNEGSKA (reference sequence). The part of the CDR3 DNA that was read is TGCAGTGCTTCCCGGGACAGGGGGCGCGGGGCCAACGTC. It encodes CSASRDRGRGANV. The full-length CDR3 reads as CSASRDRGRGANVLTF.

This clone showed up many times. The observed sequence ends 3 residues before the CDR3 terminus, with the missing tail filled in from the germline J gene. V usage is TRBV7-9 and J usage is TRBJ2-1; D is ambiguous. V was pared by 1 base and J by 0 bases, with 7 bases between. The germline CDR1 and CDR2 sequences are SEHNR and FQNEAQ (reference sequence). This CDR3 contains 15 residues. The covered CDR3 bases are TGTGCCAGCAGCTTAGGCCTAAACTCCTACAATGAG. Residues: CASSLGLNSYNE. The CDR3, in full, reads CASSLGLNSYNEQFF.

This clone was picked up many times. The read gets to within 3 residues of the CDR3 end, and the germline J gene fills in the rest. The rearrangement joins TRBV18 to TRBJ2-7; no definite D call. Deletions cut 3 bases from V and 3 bases from J, with 6 bases between. CDR1 and CDR2 from the germline V gene are KGHSH and LQKENI. This CDR3 is 12 amino acids long. CDR3 DNA (partial): TGTGCCAGCTCACCTAGTGACTACGAG. Its translation: CASSPSDYE. The full CDR3 protein is CASSPSDYEQYF.

This clone was counted at least ten times. Coverage ceases 3 residues before the CDR3 finishes, and the germline J gene fills in the end. V usage is TRBV23-1 and J usage is TRBJ1-5; 8 positions agree with TRBD1. TRBV23-1 is identified as an open reading frame with a role that is uncertain. The CDR3 is 16 residues long. Trimming removed 4 bases from V and 4 bases from J; junction bases left unmatched: 9. CDR3 DNA (partial): TGCGCCAGCAGTCGAATGGACAGGGATCTTAATCAGCCC. This translates into CASSRMDRDLNQP. The CDR3, in full, reads CASSRMDRDLNQPQHF.

This clone was found many times. The DNA read from the CDR3 is TGTGCCAGCAGCTTGGAGGAGCGCGGGGAGAATGAG. Translated, it gives CASSLEERGENE. The CDR3 in full is CASSLEERGENEQFF. The V call is TRBV5-4, the J call TRBJ2-1; possibly TRBD2 for D (6 bases). The sequenced fragment ends 3 residues before the CDR3 boundary, so the rest is inferred from the germline J gene. This CDR3 has 15 amino acids. Trimming left V 0 bases short and J 7 bases short, with 14 bases between. The V gene's germline CDR1 is SGHNT and CDR2 YYREEE (reference sequence).